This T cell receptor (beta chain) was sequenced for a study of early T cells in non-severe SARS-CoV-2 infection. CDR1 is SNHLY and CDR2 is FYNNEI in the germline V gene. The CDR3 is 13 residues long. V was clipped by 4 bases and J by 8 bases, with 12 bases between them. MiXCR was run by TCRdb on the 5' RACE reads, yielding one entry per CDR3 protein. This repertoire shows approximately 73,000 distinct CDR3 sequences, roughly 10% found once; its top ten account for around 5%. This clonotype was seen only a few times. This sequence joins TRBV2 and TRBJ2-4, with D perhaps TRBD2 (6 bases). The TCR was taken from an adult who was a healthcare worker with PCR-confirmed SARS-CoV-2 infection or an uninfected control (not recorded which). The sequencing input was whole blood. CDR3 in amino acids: CASSVWGDDIQYF. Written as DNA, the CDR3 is TGTGCCAGCAGTGTTTGGGGGGATGACATTCAGTACTTC.